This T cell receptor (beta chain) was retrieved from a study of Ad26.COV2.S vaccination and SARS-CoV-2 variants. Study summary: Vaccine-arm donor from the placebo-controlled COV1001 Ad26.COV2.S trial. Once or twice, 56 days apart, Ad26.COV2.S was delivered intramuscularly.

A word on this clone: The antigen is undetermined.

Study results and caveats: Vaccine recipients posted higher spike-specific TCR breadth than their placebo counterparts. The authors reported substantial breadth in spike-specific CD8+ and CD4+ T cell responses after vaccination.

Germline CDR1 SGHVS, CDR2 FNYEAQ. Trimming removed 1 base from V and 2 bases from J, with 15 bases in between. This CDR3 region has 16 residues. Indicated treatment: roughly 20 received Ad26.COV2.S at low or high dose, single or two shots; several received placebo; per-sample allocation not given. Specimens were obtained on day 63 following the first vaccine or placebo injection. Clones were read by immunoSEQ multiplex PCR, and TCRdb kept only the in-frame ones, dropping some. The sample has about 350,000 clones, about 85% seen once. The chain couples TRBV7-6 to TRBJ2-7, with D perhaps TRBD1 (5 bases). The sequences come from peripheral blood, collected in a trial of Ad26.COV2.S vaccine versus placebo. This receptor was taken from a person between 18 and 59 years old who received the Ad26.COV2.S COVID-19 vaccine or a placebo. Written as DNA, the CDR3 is TGTGCCAGCAGCTTAGGAAGGGGCCACCGGACCTACGAGCAGTACTTC. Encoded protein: CASSLGRGHRTYEQYF.